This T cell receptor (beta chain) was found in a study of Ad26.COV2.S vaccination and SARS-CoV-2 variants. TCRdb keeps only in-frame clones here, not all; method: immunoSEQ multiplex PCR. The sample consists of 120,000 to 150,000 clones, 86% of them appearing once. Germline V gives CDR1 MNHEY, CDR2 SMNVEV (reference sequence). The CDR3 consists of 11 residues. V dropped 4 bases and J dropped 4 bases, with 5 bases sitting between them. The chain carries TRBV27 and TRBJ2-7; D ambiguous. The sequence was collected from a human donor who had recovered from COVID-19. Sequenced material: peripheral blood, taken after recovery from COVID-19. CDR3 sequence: CASSSLYEQYF. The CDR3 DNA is TGTGCCAGCAGTTCCTTATACGAGCAGTACTTC.